This section outlines one TCR beta chain sequence together with its context. The sample comes from a study of blood T cell repertoires in COVID-19. Trimming cost V 2 bases and J 6 bases, with 11 bases left between them. The CDR3 spans 13 residues. The germline V gene encodes CDR1 SGHRS and CDR2 YFSETQ. TCRdb's table, derived via immunoSEQ multiplex PCR, lists solely in-frame clones and lacks some. The sample lists 350,000 to 450,000 clones, roughly nine tenths occurring once. Sequenced sample: PBMCs or T cells enriched from blood (not recorded which). The clonotype originates from a woman between 25 and 40 years old who had recovered from COVID-19. The chain recombines TRBV5-1 with TRBJ1-2, with D perhaps TRBD1 (5 bases). The CDR3, as DNA: TGCGCCAGCAGCTTCGGGGGAGAGAATGGCTACACCTTC. This sequence encodes CASSFGGENGYTF.